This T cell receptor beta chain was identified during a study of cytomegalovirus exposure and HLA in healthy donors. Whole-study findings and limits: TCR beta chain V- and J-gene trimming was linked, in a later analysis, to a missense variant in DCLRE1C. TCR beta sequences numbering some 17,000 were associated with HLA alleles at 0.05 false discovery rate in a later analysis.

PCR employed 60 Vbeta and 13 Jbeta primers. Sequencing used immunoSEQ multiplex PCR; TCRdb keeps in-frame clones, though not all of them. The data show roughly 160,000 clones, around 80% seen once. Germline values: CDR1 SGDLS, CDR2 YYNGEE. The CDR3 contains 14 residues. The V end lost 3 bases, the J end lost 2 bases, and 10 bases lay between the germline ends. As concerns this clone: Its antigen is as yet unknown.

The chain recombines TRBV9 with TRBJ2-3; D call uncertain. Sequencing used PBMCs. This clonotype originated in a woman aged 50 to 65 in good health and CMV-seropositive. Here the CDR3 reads CASSALQSTDTQYF. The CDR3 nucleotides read TGTGCCAGCAGCGCTTTACAGTCCACAGATACGCAGTATTTT.